The 28 T cell receptor beta chains below come from one sample, sequenced in a study of PD-1 and CTLA-4 blockade in melanoma. Repertoires were generated with immunoSEQ multiplex PCR, while TCRdb's copy carries only in-frame clones and drops some. This sample carries about 21,000 clones, approximately 89% of them seen once, and the ten largest clones take 7.8%. The sample was CD8+ T cells from peripheral blood, taken before anti-PD-1 treatment. These TCRs come from a human donor with melanoma.

This clone was seen once. The genes are TRBV5-6 and TRBJ1-5; 7 bases line up with TRBD1. The ends lost 0 bases at V and 6 bases at J; junction bases unmatched: 3. Germline V gives CDR1 SGHDT, CDR2 YYEEEE. CDR3 length: 14 residues. CDR3 residues: CASSLGQGGQPQHF. The CDR3 DNA reads TGTGCCAGCAGCTTGGGACAGGGCGGTCAGCCCCAGCATTTT.

This clone appeared a single time. V is TRBV6-2 or TRBV6-3 and J is TRBJ2-7, with D perhaps TRBD2 (6 bases). V dropped 4 bases and J dropped 1 base, with 14 bases sitting between them. The CDR3 has 15 residues. CDR1 is MNHEY and CDR2 is SVGEGT in the germline V gene. The CDR3 DNA reads TGTGCCAGCAGTTTAACCCCGGGACTTTCCTACGAGCAGTACTTC. This codes for CASSLTPGLSYEQYF.

This chain joins TRBV2 and TRBJ2-1; 7 bases are a match to TRBD2. The CDR3 loop spans 15 amino acids. With 9 bases clipped from V and 8 bases from J, the junction kept 16 bases outside the gene matches. CDR1 SNHLY and CDR2 FYNNEI come from the germline V gene. The CDR3 loop is CASPLQRGRADEQFF. In nucleotides, the CDR3 is TGTGCCAGTCCCCTCCAGCGGGGAAGGGCGGATGAGCAGTTCTTC.

The chain recombines TRBV14 with TRBJ2-7; maybe TRBD1 (7 bases). V dropped 4 bases and J dropped 3 bases, with 10 bases sitting between them. Germline CDR1 SGHDN, CDR2 FVKESK. This CDR3 has 13 amino acids. This CDR3 reads CASSPRGVYEQYF. The CDR3 region has the DNA TGTGCCAGCAGCCCCAGGGGGGTCTACGAGCAGTACTTC.

The chain has TRBV7-6 and TRBJ2-3; maybe TRBD2 (8 bases). The CDR3 has 17 residues. V was trimmed by 1 base and J by 4 bases, leaving 18 bases between them. Germline V CDR1 and CDR2: SGHVS, FNYEAQ. CDR3 protein: CASSLEEGAGGPDTQYF. The CDR3 DNA reads as TGTGCCAGCAGCTTAGAGGAGGGGGCGGGAGGCCCAGATACGCAGTATTTT.

This clone has just a few counts. The chain joins TRBV7-9 to TRBJ2-7; D is ambiguous. V shed 4 bases and J shed 2 bases, with 9 bases lying between them. The CDR3 contains 13 residues. Germline values: CDR1 SEHNR, CDR2 FQNEAQ (reference sequence). As DNA, the CDR3 is TGTGCCAGCAGCTCCCCGTGGGCCTACGAGCAGTACTTC. This translates into CASSSPWAYEQYF.

A single count supports this clone. This chain connects TRBV5-4 to TRBJ2-3, with TRBD2 matching over 14 bases. The CDR3 has 17 amino acids. V shed 5 bases and J 2 bases; nucleotides not matched to a gene: 7. Germline CDR1 and CDR2: SGHNT and YYREEE (reference sequence). The CDR3: CASSPGLAGATTDTQYF. In DNA, the CDR3 is TGTGCCAGCAGTCCGGGACTAGCGGGGGCTACCACAGATACGCAGTATTTT. Full variable domain (rest looked up from reference TRBV5-4 and TRBJ2-3): ETGVTQSPTHLIKTRGQQVTLRCSSQSGHNTVSWYQQALGQGPQFIFQYYREEENGRGNFPPRFSGLQFPNYSSELNVNALELDDSALYLCASSPGLAGATTDTQYFGPGTRLTVL.

V gene TRBV6-5 combines with J gene TRBJ1-3; no firm D call. CDR3 length equals 15 residues. V was clipped by 3 bases and J by 2 bases, with 11 bases between them. Germline CDR1 reads MNHEY; CDR2 reads SVGAGI. DNA for the CDR3: TGTGCCAGCAGTTATAGTCCACTGCCTGGAAACACCATATATTTT. Translation: CASSYSPLPGNTIYF.

The chain is built from TRBV27 and TRBJ1-4; 7 positions agree with TRBD1. Germline lookup yields CDR1 MNHEY and CDR2 SMNVEV (reference sequence). The CDR3 covers 13 residues. With V trimmed by 5 bases and J by 4 bases, 1 base remained unmatched. The DNA of the CDR3 is TGTGCCAGCAGTACAGGGGTTAATGAAAAACTGTTTTTT. It is translated as CASSTGVNEKLFF.

The CDR3 here is CASSDFGETQYF. CDR3 sequence (DNA): TGTGCCAGCAGTGATTTTGGAGAGACCCAGTACTTC. The V and J genes are TRBV2 and TRBJ2-5; D is uncertain. The length of the CDR3 is 12 residues. V lost 3 bases and J 4 bases, leaving 6 bases between the germline ends. Germline assignment: CDR1 SNHLY and CDR2 FYNNEI.

The rearrangement uses TRBV5-6 and TRBJ2-7; TRBD2 is a possible D gene (5 bases). Germline CDR1 reads SGHDT; CDR2 reads YYEEEE. Trimming shortened V by 3 bases and J by 6 bases, and 10 bases separated the two germline ends. The CDR3 loop spans 12 amino acids. This CDR3 is CASSSASLEQYF. The DNA of the CDR3 is TGTGCCAGCAGCTCTGCTAGCCTCGAGCAGTACTTC. The full variable domain, rest sourced from reference TRBV5-6 and TRBJ2-7, is DAGVTQSPTHLIKTRGQQVTLRCSPKSGHDTVSWYQQALGQGPQFIFQYYEEEERQRGNFPDRFSGHQFPNYSSELNVNALLLGDSALYLCASSSASLEQYFGPGTRLTVT.

CDR3 coding DNA: TGTGCCAGCAGCCCGACTAGCGGGGGGGAGGCCTACAATGAGCAGTTCTTC. Its protein product is CASSPTSGGEAYNEQFF. This rearrangement joins TRBV7-9 to TRBJ2-1, with 14 nucleotides matching TRBD2. With V trimmed by 5 bases and J by 2 bases, 5 bases remained unmatched. Germline V gene lookup returns CDR1 SEHNR and CDR2 FQNEAQ (reference sequence). CDR3 length equals 17 residues.

This clone showed up just once. J is TRBJ1-1 and V is TRBV19; 7 nucleotides align to TRBD1. The CDR3 covers 13 residues. V lost 5 bases and J lost 5; bases outside the gene matches: 5. CDR1 and CDR2 (germline): LNHDA, SQIVND (reference sequence). The CDR3 DNA is TGTGCCAGTAGTCTCGACAGGGATACTGAAGCTTTCTTT. Translated, it gives CASSLDRDTEAFF.

This chain joins TRBV29-1 and TRBJ2-2; D gene uncertain. Trimming took off 5 bases at V and 1 base at J, with 2 bases between the two ends. This CDR3 comprises 11 residues. Germline loops: CDR1 SQVTM, CDR2 ANQGSEA. The CDR3, as DNA: TGCAGCGTTAAGAACACCGGGGAGCTGTTTTTT. This translates into CSVKNTGELFF.

The rearrangement uses TRBV3-1 (or the pseudogene TRBV3-2) and TRBJ2-3; D may match TRBD1 or TRBD2 (5 bases each). Trimming removed 0 bases at V and 0 bases at J, with 28 bases between. The CDR3 loop spans 22 amino acids. Germline CDR1 LGHDT, CDR2 YNNKEL (reference sequence). CDR3 nucleotide sequence: TGTGCCAGCAGCCAAGAGAGGCGCTTTAGGCAGGGAGTTGAATGTAGCACAGATACGCAGTATTTT. This translates into CASSQERRFRQGVECSTDTQYF.

This clone showed up just a few times. V and J are TRBV2 and TRBJ1-1; D is ambiguous. From germline, CDR1 is SNHLY and CDR2 FYNNEI. Trimming cost V 7 bases and J 0 bases, with 12 bases left between them. The CDR3 consists of 14 residues. Here the CDR3 reads CASTSGVMNTEAFF. The CDR3 DNA reads TGTGCCAGCACTTCTGGGGTGATGAACACTGAAGCTTTCTTT.

The rearrangement links TRBV5-5 to TRBJ2-4; D is possibly TRBD1 or TRBD2 (5 bases each). This CDR3 contains 15 residues. V was trimmed by 4 bases and J by 6 bases, leaving 17 bases between them. The germline V gene has CDR1 SGHKS and CDR2 YYEKEE (reference sequence). As DNA, the CDR3 is TGTGCCAGCAGCGGTATTGGGACGTGGGCAAACATTCAGTACTTC. Its protein is CASSGIGTWANIQYF.

The V gene is TRBV30, the J gene TRBJ2-1, with TRBD1 as a possible D gene (5 bases). Per germline, CDR1 GTSNPN and CDR2 SVGIG (reference sequence). The CDR3 contains 11 residues. With 2 bases removed from V and 9 bases from J, the gap between germline ends came to 8 bases. CDR3 bases: TGTGCCTGGAGTCAGGGTGCTGAGCAGTTCTTC. It codes for CAWSQGAEQFF.

The J gene is TRBJ2-7, the V gene TRBV11-2; 7 nucleotides match TRBD1. CDR3 length: 15 residues. V lost 6 bases to trimming and J lost 3 bases; unmatched junction nucleotides: 11. Germline V gives CDR1 SGHAT, CDR2 FQNNGV. CDR3 sequence reads: CASRYIPGGGYEQYF. The CDR3 DNA follows: TGTGCCAGCAGATATATTCCAGGGGGTGGCTACGAGCAGTACTTC.

This clone occurred once. The chain uses TRBV13 and TRBJ2-7, with 10 nucleotides matching TRBD2. The germline V gene encodes CDR1 PRHDT and CDR2 FYEKMQ (reference sequence). The CDR3 extends over 15 amino acids. V gave up 5 bases and J gave up 3 bases; unmatched junction bases: 7. CDR3 sequence: CASSQGLAGVYEQYF. For the CDR3, the DNA is TGTGCCAGCAGCCAGGGGCTAGCGGGGGTCTACGAGCAGTACTTC.

The V gene is TRBV14, the J gene TRBJ2-5; 8 nucleotides align to TRBD1. Germline CDR1 reads SGHDN; CDR2 reads FVKESK. V gave up 5 bases and J gave up 3 bases; unmatched junction bases: 8. This CDR3 spans 15 amino acids. This chain's CDR3 is CASSSSTGVKETQYF. DNA for the CDR3: TGTGCCAGCAGCTCTTCGACAGGGGTGAAAGAGACCCAGTACTTC.

V is TRBV2 and J is TRBJ2-7; TRBD1 is a possible D gene (6 bases). The V gene lost 3 bases and the J gene lost 0 bases, with 12 bases spanning the gap. This CDR3 is built from 15 residues. CDR1 and CDR2 from the germline V gene are SNHLY and FYNNEI. The CDR3 here is CASSEGDTLSYEQYF. CDR3 nucleotides: TGTGCCAGCAGTGAGGGGGACACCCTCTCCTACGAGCAGTACTTC.

V and J are TRBV2 and TRBJ1-5; D unclear. Per the germline V gene, CDR1 is SNHLY and CDR2 is FYNNEI. The CDR3 has 13 amino acids. V was clipped by 2 bases and J by 4 bases, with 6 bases between them. The CDR3 region has the DNA TGTGCCAGCAGTGAAACGGGGAATCAGCCCCAGCATTTT. Translating gives CASSETGNQPQHF.

The chain combines TRBV11-2 with TRBJ1-2, with D tentatively TRBD1 (5 bases). The germline gives CDR1 SGHAT, CDR2 FQNNGV. CDR3 length equals 12 residues. Trimming cost V 1 base and J 7 bases, with 7 bases left between them. CDR3 nucleotide sequence: TGTGCCAGCAGCTTAGGACAGACTGGCTACACCTTC. It specifies CASSLGQTGYTF.

V usage is TRBV10-3 and J usage is TRBJ1-1; D ambiguous. The CDR3 loop spans 15 amino acids. V shed 1 base and J shed 0 bases, with 9 bases lying between them. Germline V gene sequence: CDR1 ENHRY, CDR2 SYGVKD. CDR3 DNA: TGTGCCATCAGTGAGTTTGGGGAGATGAACACTGAAGCTTTCTTT. Translation gives CAISEFGEMNTEAFF.

V is TRBV20-1 and J is TRBJ1-2, with D hard to call. Looked up from germline, CDR1 is DFQATT and CDR2 is SNEGSKA (reference sequence). This CDR3 is built from 11 residues. The V and J ends lost 1 base and 8 bases respectively, with 8 bases between them. The CDR3: CSARVGNGYTF. The CDR3 nucleotides read TGCAGTGCTAGAGTTGGGAACGGCTACACCTTC.

The rearrangement links TRBV18 to TRBJ2-4; 8 bases agree with TRBD2. Germline V gene data show CDR1 as KGHSH and CDR2 as LQKENI. The CDR3 contains 19 residues. Trimming cost V 6 bases and J 3 bases; bases outside gene matches: 19. In DNA form, the CDR3 reads TGTGCCAGCTCCCTTCCGTGGACAGCGGGGGCCTGGGACAAAAACATTCAGTACTTC. Encoded protein: CASSLPWTAGAWDKNIQYF.

This clone was observed once. The rearrangement links TRBV3-1 (or the pseudogene TRBV3-2) to TRBJ2-6; the D is unclear. V lost 0 bases to trimming and J lost 1 base, with 10 bases between them. The CDR3 totals 17 residues. The germline V gene has CDR1 LGHDT and CDR2 YNNKEL (reference sequence). The CDR3 reads CASSQEEGLSGANVLTF. CDR3 sequence (DNA): TGTGCCAGCAGCCAAGAAGAAGGGTTATCTGGGGCCAACGTCCTGACTTTC.